A selection of T cell receptor beta chains follows, all from one sample in a study of cytomegalovirus exposure and HLA in healthy donors. The table came from immunoSEQ multiplex PCR; TCRdb's copy has only in-frame clones and leaves some out. The sample holds about 120,000 clones, more than 60% seen once. The source material was PBMCs. The receptors were sampled from a female donor in good health and CMV-seronegative. Each CDR3 is given with its conserved first and last residue. A D gene is named only where the DNA matches it firmly. Rows give clone size only sometimes, using once, few, many, or a class for an expanded clone.

abundance: -
j_gene: TRBJ2-2
d_gene: TRBD1
v_gene: TRBV7-6
CDR3aa: CASSTTGARPGELFF
CDR3nt: TGTGCCAGCAGCACCACAGGGGCCCGCCCCGGGGAGCTGTTTTTT

abundance: once
j_gene: TRBJ2-1
d_gene: -
v_gene: TRBV5-4
CDR3aa: CASSPSGQPNEQFF
CDR3nt: TGTGCCAGCAGCCCAAGCGGACAGCCTAATGAGCAGTTCTTC

abundance: -
j_gene: TRBJ2-2
d_gene: TRBD2
v_gene: TRBV7-8
CDR3aa: CASSQLLRRSGERTGELFF
CDR3nt: TGTGCCAGCAGCCAATTACTCAGACGTAGCGGGGAGAGAACCGGGGAGCTGTTTTTT

abundance: -
j_gene: TRBJ2-1
d_gene: -
v_gene: TRBV30
CDR3aa: CAWSGPTGSSYNEQFF
CDR3nt: TGTGCCTGGAGCGGACCTACAGGAAGCTCCTACAATGAGCAGTTCTTC

abundance: -
j_gene: TRBJ1-2
d_gene: -
v_gene: TRBV7-3
CDR3aa: CASSPSDSTSHTF
CDR3nt: TGTGCCAGCAGCCCTTCGGACAGTACCAGCCACACCTTC

abundance: few
j_gene: TRBJ1-6
d_gene: -
v_gene: TRBV7-9
CDR3aa: CASSFDAKNSPLHF
CDR3nt: TGTGCCAGCAGCTTTGATGCTAAGAATTCACCCCTCCACTTT

abundance: -
j_gene: TRBJ1-2
d_gene: -
v_gene: TRBV30
CDR3aa: CAWSVQVTDPYTF
CDR3nt: TGTGCCTGGAGTGTACAGGTGACAGATCCCTACACCTTC

abundance: -
j_gene: TRBJ2-7
d_gene: TRBD1
v_gene: TRBV4-3
CDR3aa: CASSQGGQGSYEQYF
CDR3nt: TGCGCCAGCAGCCAAGGGGGACAGGGGTCCTACGAGCAGTACTTC

abundance: -
j_gene: TRBJ1-2
d_gene: -
v_gene: TRBV19
CDR3aa: CASRPQGQYGYTF
CDR3nt: TGTGCCAGTAGGCCTCAAGGACAGTATGGCTACACCTTC

abundance: -
j_gene: TRBJ2-7
d_gene: -
v_gene: TRBV2
CDR3aa: CASSQYLGGDVLEQYF
CDR3nt: TGTGCCAGCAGTCAATACTTAGGCGGGGATGTCTTGGAGCAGTACTTC

abundance: -
j_gene: TRBJ2-3
d_gene: TRBD2
v_gene: TRBV5-1
CDR3aa: CASSSGGGTDTQYF
CDR3nt: TGCGCCAGCAGCTCTGGGGGGGGCACAGATACGCAGTATTTT

abundance: -
j_gene: TRBJ2-6
d_gene: -
v_gene: TRBV5-1
CDR3aa: CASSLTDSGANVLTF
CDR3nt: TGCGCCAGCAGCTTGACTGACTCTGGGGCCAACGTCCTGACTTTC

abundance: -
j_gene: TRBJ2-3
d_gene: -
v_gene: TRBV7-2
CDR3aa: CASRWRGAQYF
CDR3nt: TGTGCCAGCAGATGGAGGGGAGCGCAGTATTTT

abundance: -
j_gene: TRBJ1-2
d_gene: -
v_gene: TRBV9
CDR3aa: CASSAGPTPSGYTF
CDR3nt: TGTGCCAGCAGCGCCGGCCCGACTCCCTCCGGCTACACCTTC

abundance: -
j_gene: TRBJ2-6
d_gene: -
v_gene: TRBV7-9
CDR3aa: CASSFNFPQGIHGANVLTF
CDR3nt: TGTGCCAGCAGCTTTAATTTTCCCCAGGGAATACATGGGGCCAACGTCCTGACTTTC

abundance: -
j_gene: TRBJ1-6
d_gene: -
v_gene: TRBV30
CDR3aa: CAWRQDSYNSPLHF
CDR3nt: TGTGCCTGGAGGCAGGACAGCTACAATTCACCCCTCCACTTT

abundance: -
j_gene: TRBJ1-4
d_gene: TRBD1
v_gene: TRBV4-2
CDR3aa: CASSQATGFNEKLFF
CDR3nt: TGTGCCAGCAGCCAAGCGACAGGGTTTAATGAAAAACTGTTTTTT

abundance: -
j_gene: TRBJ2-5
d_gene: TRBD1
v_gene: TRBV4-2
CDR3aa: CASSQGGRGQETQYF
CDR3nt: TGTGCCAGCAGCCAAGGAGGCAGGGGGCAAGAGACCCAGTACTTC

abundance: once
j_gene: TRBJ1-1
d_gene: TRBD1
v_gene: TRBV7-3
CDR3aa: CASSLGPTGGNTEAFF
CDR3nt: TGTGCCAGCAGCTTGGGTCCTACAGGGGGCAACACTGAAGCTTTCTTT

abundance: -
j_gene: TRBJ2-7
d_gene: TRBD1
v_gene: TRBV11-2
CDR3aa: CASSPQGGQGYEQYF
CDR3nt: TGTGCCAGCAGCCCCCAAGGGGGACAGGGCTACGAGCAGTACTTC

abundance: -
j_gene: TRBJ1-1
d_gene: -
v_gene: TRBV5-8
CDR3aa: CASSLAVAFF
CDR3nt: TGTGCCAGCAGCTTGGCGGTAGCTTTCTTT

abundance: -
j_gene: TRBJ1-2
d_gene: -
v_gene: TRBV15
CDR3aa: CATSRESIGTTYGYTF
CDR3nt: TGTGCCACCAGCAGAGAGTCTATCGGGACAACCTATGGCTACACCTTC